This T cell receptor beta chain stems from a study of early T cells in non-severe SARS-CoV-2 infection. Study details: Whole-blood bulk RNA, unsorted, was sequenced, and chains were unpaired.

Germline V gene lookup returns CDR1 LGHDT and CDR2 YNNKEL (reference sequence). This CDR3 spans 24 amino acids. Germline trimming cut 5 bases from V and 0 bases from J; bases unmatched to any gene: 28. TCRdb re-called the 5' RACE reads with MiXCR, one entry per CDR3 protein. The profile shows some 36,000 distinct CDR3 sequences, approximately 5.9% of them singletons. The TCR was taken from an adult who was a healthcare worker with PCR-confirmed SARS-CoV-2 infection or an uninfected control (not recorded which). The chain employs TRBV3-1 and TRBJ2-1; 10 positions agree with TRBD1. Sequencing was done on a sample of whole blood. Here the CDR3 DNA reads TGTGCCAGCAGCTCACAATCCGGGACAGGGGTTATGCCGGGTGCCATAAGCTCCTACAATGAGCAGTTCTTC. This translates into CASSSQSGTGVMPGAISSYNEQFF.